This T cell receptor beta chain was recovered during a study of blood T cell repertoires in COVID-19. For the study at large: Samples taken during acute and convalescent COVID-19 were collected in the United States, Italy and Spain.

Per the authors' pipeline: Estimates of nucleated cell counts were drawn from the amplification of reference gene primers. Produced via immunoSEQ multiplex PCR; TCRdb's table is partial and in-frame only. From that table come the V and J calls and clone size; the DNA was used to work out D and trimming. The sample contains over 45,000 clones, about 76% of which appear only once. Trimming at V came to 4 bases and at J to 5 bases, leaving 8 bases not matched to a gene. The CDR3 runs 14 residues. The V gene's germline CDR1 is GTSNPN and CDR2 SVGIG (reference sequence). The sequencing input was peripheral blood. This chain connects TRBV30 to TRBJ1-1, with 9 bases lining up with TRBD1. The receptor comes from a human donor with active or convalescent COVID-19. The donor label of this sample is uncertain. CDR3 in amino acids: CAWTGTGFGTEAFF. CDR3 bases: TGTGCCTGGACAGGGACAGGGTTCGGGACTGAAGCTTTCTTT. The entire variable domain, with the rest obtained from reference TRBV30 and TRBJ1-1, is as follows: SQTIHQWPATLVQPVGSPLSLECTVEGTSNPNLYWYRQAAGRGLQLLFYSVGIGQISSEVPQNLSASRPQDRQFILSSKKLLLSDSGFYLCAWTGTGFGTEAFFGQGTRLTVV.